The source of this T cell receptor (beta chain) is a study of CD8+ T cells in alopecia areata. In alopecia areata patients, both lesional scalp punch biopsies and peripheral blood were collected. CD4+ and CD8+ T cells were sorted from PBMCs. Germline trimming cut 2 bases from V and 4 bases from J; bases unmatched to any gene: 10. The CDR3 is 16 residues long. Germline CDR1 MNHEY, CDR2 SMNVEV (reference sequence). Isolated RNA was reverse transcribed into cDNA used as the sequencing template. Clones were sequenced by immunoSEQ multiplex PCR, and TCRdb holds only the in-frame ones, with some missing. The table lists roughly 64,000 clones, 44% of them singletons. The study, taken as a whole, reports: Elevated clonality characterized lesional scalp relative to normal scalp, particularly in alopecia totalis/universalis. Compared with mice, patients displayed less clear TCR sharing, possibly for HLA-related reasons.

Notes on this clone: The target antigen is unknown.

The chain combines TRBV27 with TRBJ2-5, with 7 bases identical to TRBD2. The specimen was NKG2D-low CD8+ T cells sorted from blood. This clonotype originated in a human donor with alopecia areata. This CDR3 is CASSLTSVMVGETQYF. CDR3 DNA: TGTGCCAGCAGTTTAACTAGCGTGATGGTGGGAGAGACCCAGTACTTC.